The table lists the clone carrying this T cell receptor (beta chain) with a few counts. Its antigen remains unidentified. This sample was taken from a study of response to subunit inactivated influenza vaccine. One entry per CDR3 protein, called by TCRdb with MiXCR from the RT-PCR reads. There are 600,000 to 850,000 distinct CDR3 sequences in the sample; approximately 15% occur only once, and approximately 7.6% lies in the top ten. This CDR3 has 15 amino acids. The germline V gene has CDR1 DFQATT and CDR2 SNEGSKA (reference sequence). V was shortened by 6 bases and J by 3 bases, with 19 bases between the two germline ends. Study conclusions and caveats: Authors suggested each seasonal flu vaccination may recruit only limited numbers of new T cells.

The V and J genes are TRBV20-1 and TRBJ2-3; weak D call: TRBD2 (6 bases). This clonotype was obtained from a man between 45 and 60 years old who received an inactivated influenza vaccine. The sample here was PBMCs from blood, taken 14 to 15 days before vaccination. The CDR3 is CSARSYGRVTDTQYF. As DNA, the CDR3 is TGCAGTGCGCGGTCGTACGGGAGAGTGACAGATACGCAGTATTTT.